The clone carrying this T cell receptor (beta chain) was counted only a few times. Antigen: not known. TCRdb reprocessed the 5' RACE reads via MiXCR and lists one record per CDR3 protein. The sample carries hundreds of thousands of distinct CDR3 sequences, 18% recorded once. This specimen belongs to a study of T cells after yellow fever vaccination. As for the study in general: SMART-Seq v4 Ultra Low Input prepared libraries from low-cell fractions. General study results and limits: Weaker, the secondary response had a peak occurring faster, on day 5 versus 15. The CD4 and CD8 compartments had a small share of their clonotypes in common. FACS-sorted repertoires could contain abundant clonotypes contaminating from the bulk population.

Source: PBMCs, taken before the yellow fever booster vaccination. The TCR comes from a man aged 18 to 30 who received the YFV17D yellow fever vaccine.

The CDR3 protein is CASSPLGAHNSPLHF. DNA for the CDR3: TGTGCCAGCAGCCCACTTGGGGCCCATAATTCACCCCTCCACTTT. V gene TRBV7-2 combines with J gene TRBJ1-6, with TRBD1 as a possible D gene (5 bases). V lost 5 bases and J 5 bases, leaving 13 bases between the germline ends. Germline lookup yields CDR1 SGHTA and CDR2 FQGNSA. CDR3 length: 15 amino acids.